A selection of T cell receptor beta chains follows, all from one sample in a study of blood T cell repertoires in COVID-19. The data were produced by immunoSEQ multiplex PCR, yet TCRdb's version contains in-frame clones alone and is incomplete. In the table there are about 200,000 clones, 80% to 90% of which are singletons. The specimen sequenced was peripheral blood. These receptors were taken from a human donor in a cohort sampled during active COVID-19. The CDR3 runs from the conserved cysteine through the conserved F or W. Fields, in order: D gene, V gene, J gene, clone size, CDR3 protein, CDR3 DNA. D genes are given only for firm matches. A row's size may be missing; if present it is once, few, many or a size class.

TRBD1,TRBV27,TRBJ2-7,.,CASRGSTGVHEQYF,TGTGCCAGCAGAGGGAGTACAGGGGTCCACGAGCAGTACTTC
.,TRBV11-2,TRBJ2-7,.,CASSLFGPSSYEQYF,TGTGCCAGCAGCTTATTCGGTCCAAGCTCCTACGAGCAGTACTTC
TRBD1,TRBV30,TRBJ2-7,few,CAWSGTGTYEQYF,TGTGCCTGGAGTGGGACAGGGACCTACGAGCAGTACTTC
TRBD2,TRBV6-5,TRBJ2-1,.,CASTLAASYNEQFF,TGTGCCAGCACCCTAGCGGCCTCCTACAATGAGCAGTTCTTC
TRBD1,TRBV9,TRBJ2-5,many,CASSPRTGTGQETQYF,TGTGCCAGCAGCCCGAGGACAGGGACGGGCCAAGAGACCCAGTACTTC
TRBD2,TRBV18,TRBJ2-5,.,CASSSGGPPETQYF,TGTGCCAGCTCTTCGGGAGGCCCACCAGAGACCCAGTACTTC
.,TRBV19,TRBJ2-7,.,CASTIGSGPSYEQYF,TGTGCCAGTACCATAGGAAGCGGGCCCTCCTACGAGCAGTACTTC
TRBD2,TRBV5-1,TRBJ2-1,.,CASRSAGGSNNEQFF,TGCGCCAGCAGGTCCGCGGGAGGTTCCAACAATGAGCAGTTCTTC
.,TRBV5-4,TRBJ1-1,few,CASRPEPSGMEAFF,TGTGCCAGCAGACCGGAGCCCAGCGGGATGGAAGCTTTCTTT
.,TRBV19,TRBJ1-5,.,CASSIGVAGAQPQHF,TGTGCCAGTAGTATAGGAGTGGCAGGGGCTCAGCCCCAGCATTTT
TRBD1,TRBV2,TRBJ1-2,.,CASVQGIPYGYTF,TGTGCCAGTGTACAGGGGATCCCCTATGGCTACACCTTC
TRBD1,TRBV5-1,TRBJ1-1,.,CASSLITGGTEAFF,TGCGCCAGCAGCTTGATTACAGGGGGGACTGAAGCTTTCTTT
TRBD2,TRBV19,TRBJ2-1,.,CASSTTSGKSSYNEQFF,TGTGCCAGTAGCACGACTAGCGGGAAGAGCTCCTACAATGAGCAGTTCTTC
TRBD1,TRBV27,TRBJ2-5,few,CASSFSRQGQETQYF,TGTGCCAGCAGTTTCTCCCGACAGGGCCAAGAGACCCAGTACTTC
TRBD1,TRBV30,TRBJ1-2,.,CAWSIQGARPISGYTF,TGTGCCTGGAGTATACAGGGGGCGCGGCCCATTAGTGGCTACACCTTC
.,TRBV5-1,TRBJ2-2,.,CASSYDSNTGELFF,TGCGCCAGCAGCTACGACAGTAACACCGGGGAGCTGTTTTTT
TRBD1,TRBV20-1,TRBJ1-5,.,CSASRDRASNQPQHF,TGCAGTGCTAGTCGTGACAGGGCGAGCAATCAGCCCCAGCATTTT
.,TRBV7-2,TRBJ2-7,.,CASSLGLGPSSEQYF,TGTGCCAGCAGCTTAGGATTGGGGCCAAGCAGCGAGCAGTACTTC
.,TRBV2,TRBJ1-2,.,CASRTGGGGYTF,TGTGCCAGCAGAACGGGGGGAGGCGGCTACACCTTC
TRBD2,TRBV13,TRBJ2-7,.,CASSSQRDPLYEQYF,TGTGCCAGCAGCTCCCAGCGGGACCCCCTCTACGAGCAGTACTTC
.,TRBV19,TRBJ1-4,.,CASTPQPSSTNEKLFF,TGTGCCAGTACTCCACAGCCATCCTCAACTAATGAAAAACTGTTTTTT
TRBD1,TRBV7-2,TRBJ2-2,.,CASSLLYRQGARTGELFF,TGTGCCAGCAGCCTACTTTACAGACAGGGGGCTAGAACCGGGGAGCTGTTTTTT
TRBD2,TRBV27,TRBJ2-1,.,CASSPGTSGSGEQFF,TGTGCCAGCAGTCCAGGGACTAGCGGGAGCGGGGAGCAGTTCTTC
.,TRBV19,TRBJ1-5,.,CASSIVQGSGNQPQHF,TGTGCCAGTAGTATAGTTCAGGGGTCGGGCAATCAGCCCCAGCATTTT
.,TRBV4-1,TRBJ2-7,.,CASSQGPAGGTYEQYF,TGCGCCAGCAGCCAAGGGCCCGCAGGGGGGACCTACGAGCAGTACTTC
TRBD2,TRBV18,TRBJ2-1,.,CASSPSRAGGHNEQFF,TGTGCCAGCTCACCATCTAGAGCGGGAGGCCACAATGAGCAGTTCTTC
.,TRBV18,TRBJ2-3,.,CASSPGVGTDTQYF,TGTGCCAGCTCACCCGGGGTGGGCACAGATACGCAGTATTTT
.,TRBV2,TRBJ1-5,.,CASSTTENQPQHF,TGTGCCAGCAGTACGACAGAGAATCAGCCCCAGCATTTT
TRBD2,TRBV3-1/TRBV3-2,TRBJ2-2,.,CASSQEPSGVAGGELFF,TGTGCCAGCAGCCAAGAGCCTAGCGGGGTTGCGGGCGGGGAGCTGTTTTTT
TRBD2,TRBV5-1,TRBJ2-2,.,CASSLYLAGGNSGELFF,TGCGCCAGCAGCTTGTATCTAGCGGGAGGGAATTCCGGGGAGCTGTTTTTT
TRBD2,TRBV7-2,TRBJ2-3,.,CASTLARAGGPGDTQYF,TGTGCCAGCACCTTAGCCCGGGCGGGAGGGCCGGGTGATACGCAGTATTTT
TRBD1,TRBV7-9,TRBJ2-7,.,CASSPTGASSYEQYF,TGTGCCAGCAGCCCCACAGGGGCCAGCTCCTACGAGCAGTACTTC
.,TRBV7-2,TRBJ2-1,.,CASSLGGGNLNEQFF,TGTGCCAGCAGCTTAGGAGGGGGTAATCTCAATGAGCAGTTCTTC
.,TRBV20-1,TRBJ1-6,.,CSASLGAGVAPLHF,TGCAGTGCTAGTTTAGGGGCTGGTGTGGCACCCCTCCACTTT
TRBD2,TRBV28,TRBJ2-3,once,CASTRGGSDTQYF,TGTGCCAGCACCCGGGGGGGTTCAGATACGCAGTATTTT
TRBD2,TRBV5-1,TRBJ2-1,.,CASSLAEGLAGLVQFF,TGCGCCAGCAGCTTGGCCGAGGGACTAGCGGGACTGGTGCAGTTCTTC
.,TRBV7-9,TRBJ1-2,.,CASSSKGGFANYGYTF,TGTGCCAGCAGCTCAAAGGGAGGATTTGCTAACTATGGCTACACCTTC
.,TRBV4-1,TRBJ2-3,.,CASSQDRRQGGTDTQYF,TGCGCCAGCAGCCAAGATCGTCGGCAGGGGGGAACAGATACGCAGTATTTT
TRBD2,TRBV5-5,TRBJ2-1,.,CASSLESAGETYNEQFF,TGTGCCAGCAGCTTGGAATCGGCGGGGGAAACCTACAATGAGCAGTTCTTC
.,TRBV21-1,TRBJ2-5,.,CASSKGLEQGQETQYF,TGTGCCAGCAGCAAAGGCCTGGAACAGGGTCAAGAGACCCAGTACTTC
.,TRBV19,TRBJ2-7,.,CASSMSAGASYEQYF,TGTGCCAGTAGTATGTCGGCAGGGGCTTCCTACGAGCAGTACTTC
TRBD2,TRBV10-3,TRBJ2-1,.,CAITGGLTNEQFF,TGTGCCATCACGGGAGGGCTAACCAATGAGCAGTTCTTC
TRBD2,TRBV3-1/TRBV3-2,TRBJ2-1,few,CASSRAGSGDNEQFF,TGTGCCAGCAGCCGCGCCGGGAGCGGGGACAATGAGCAGTTCTTC
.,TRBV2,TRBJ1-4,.,CASNFGGNEKLFF,TGTGCCAGCAACTTCGGGGGTAATGAAAAACTGTTTTTT
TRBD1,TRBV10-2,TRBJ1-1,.,CASSETYRGAFF,TGCGCCAGCAGTGAGACGTACAGGGGAGCTTTCTTT
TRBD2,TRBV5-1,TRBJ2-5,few,CASSSPLAGVGETQYF,TGCGCCAGCAGCTCCCCTCTAGCGGGAGTCGGAGAGACCCAGTACTTC
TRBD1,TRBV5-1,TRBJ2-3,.,CATTPGQGGDTQYF,TGCGCCACCACCCCGGGACAGGGAGGAGATACGCAGTATTTT
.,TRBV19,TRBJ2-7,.,CASSRNPGQTIEQYF,TGTGCCAGTAGTAGGAACCCGGGACAAACGATCGAGCAGTACTTC
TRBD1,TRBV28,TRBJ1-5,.,CASSRTGRDNQPQHF,TGTGCCAGCAGCCGGACAGGGAGGGACAATCAGCCCCAGCATTTT